This TCR beta chain derives from a study of cytotoxic CD8 clonotypes in ibrutinib-treated CLL. This clone was detected only once. The antigen is undetermined. The CDR3 is 14 amino acids. The V gene's germline CDR1 is MNHEY and CDR2 SMNVEV (reference sequence). V was trimmed by 7 bases and J by 4 bases, leaving 13 bases between them. Study-level points and caveats: The public clonotypes identified were infrequent and showed contraction or stability on treatment.

Data came from immunoSEQ multiplex PCR; TCRdb stores just in-frame clones and leaves some out. The data contain 200,000 or so clones, more than 75% of them seen just once; the ten biggest clones take up more than 9.5%. The material sequenced was PBMCs, taken after 12 months of ibrutinib treatment. The rearrangement joins TRBV27 to TRBJ2-2; unclear D gene. This clonotype was obtained from a human donor with chronic lymphocytic leukemia. The CDR3 bases are TGTGCCAGCAAAGAAGGTGTAGGCACCGGGGAGCTGTTTTTT. It translates to CASKEGVGTGELFF.